This entry lists 32 T cell receptor beta chains sequenced from one sample in a study of CD8 T cells in Susac syndrome. A quantity of roughly 0.5 to 1 ug RNA underwent reverse transcription using random hexamers. MiXCR was run by TCRdb on the immunoSEQ multiplex PCR reads, yielding one entry per CDR3 protein. The table lists about 300,000 distinct CDR3 sequences, over 75% of them singletons, with roughly 0.21% in the top ten. The sequencing sample was made of CD8+ T cells from PBMCs. These receptors all stem from a human donor with multiple sclerosis.

The rearrangement joins TRBV20-1 to TRBJ1-3; D remains ambiguous. V was clipped by 2 bases and J by 6 bases, with 11 bases between them. CDR1 is DFQATT, CDR2 SNEGSKA, per germline (reference sequence). CDR3 size: 13 residues. The CDR3 DNA sequence: TGCAGTGCTAGACAGGTTGTGATAAACACCATATATTTT. This sequence encodes CSARQVVINTIYF.

The rearrangement links TRBV12-3 or TRBV12-4 to TRBJ1-2; D is ambiguous. V was trimmed by 3 bases and J by 2 bases, leaving 13 bases between them. CDR3 length: 15 amino acids. CDR3 sequence reads: CASSFSAASNYGYTF. DNA for the CDR3: TGTGCCAGCAGTTTTTCGGCGGCCAGCAACTATGGCTACACCTTC.

The J gene is TRBJ2-3, the V gene TRBV28, with TRBD1 matching 8 bases. CDR3 length: 17 amino acids. Germline CDR1 reads MDHEN; CDR2 reads SYDVKM. The ends lost 5 bases at V and 3 bases at J; junction bases unmatched: 13. The CDR3 here is CASSGTLGQAYTDTQYF. CDR3 coding DNA: TGTGCCAGCAGTGGAACTTTGGGACAGGCATATACAGATACGCAGTATTTT.

The V gene is TRBV4-3, the J gene TRBJ1-2; no definite D call. This CDR3 contains 14 residues. Germline lookup yields CDR1 LGHNA and CDR2 YSLEER. Trimming stripped 5 bases from V and 8 bases from J, with 18 bases between. CDR3 residues: CASSSREVGIGYTF. The DNA of the CDR3 is TGCGCCAGCAGCTCCCGGGAGGTCGGCATCGGCTACACCTTC.

The chain couples TRBV7-8 to TRBJ2-7; weak D call: TRBD2 (6 bases). The CDR3 loop spans 15 amino acids. Germline V gene lookup returns CDR1 SGHVS and CDR2 FQNEAQ. V was cut by 7 bases and J by 4 bases, with 20 bases left in between. The CDR3 loop is CASTPFGDWGYEQYF. CDR3 bases: TGTGCCAGCACCCCTTTTGGGGACTGGGGTTACGAGCAGTACTTC.

CDR3 DNA sequence: TGTGCCAGCAGTGTGGCGGGGGGGCTCTCTGAAGCTTTCTTT. Encoded protein: CASSVAGGLSEAFF. The chain has TRBV27 and TRBJ1-1; maybe TRBD1 (6 bases). This CDR3 is built from 14 residues. CDR1 is MNHEY and CDR2 is SMNVEV in the germline V gene (reference sequence). V gave up 5 bases and J gave up 6 bases, with 16 bases separating them.

The chain couples TRBV18 to TRBJ2-7; D is perhaps TRBD2 (6 bases). CDR3 length equals 19 residues. CDR1 is KGHSH, CDR2 LQKENI, per germline. V gave up 2 bases and J gave up 2 bases, with 25 bases separating them. The DNA of the CDR3 is TGTGCCAGCTCACCATCAGCTAGCGACACAACAAGGATCCCCTACGAGCAGTACTTC. This codes for CASSPSASDTTRIPYEQYF.

J is TRBJ2-4 and V is TRBV6-2 or TRBV6-3, with TRBD2 matching 10 bases. The CDR3 sequence is 17 residues long. CDR1 is MNHEY and CDR2 is SVGEGT in the germline V gene. V was clipped by 0 bases and J by 9 bases; unmatched bases: 11. The CDR3 protein is CASSYSIGLAGVSIQYF. In nucleotides, the CDR3 is TGTGCCAGCAGTTACTCGATAGGGCTAGCGGGAGTAAGCATTCAGTACTTC.

This rearrangement joins TRBV4-1 to TRBJ1-6; D unclear. The germline gives CDR1 MGHRA, CDR2 YSYEKL. CDR3 length: 13 amino acids. V lost 1 base, J lost 6 bases, and 4 bases lay in between. The CDR3 region is CASSQAVNSPLHF. CDR3 in DNA: TGCGCCAGCAGCCAAGCAGTTAATTCACCCCTCCACTTT.

The chain links TRBV4-3 to TRBJ2-7; TRBD2 aligns across 10 bases. With 0 bases clipped from V and 3 bases from J, the junction kept 5 bases outside the gene matches. Germline CDR1 and CDR2: LGHNA and YSLEER. This CDR3 is built from 16 residues. CDR3 protein: CASSQDGTSVHYEQYF. CDR3 nucleotides: TGCGCCAGCAGCCAAGATGGGACTAGCGTTCACTACGAGCAGTACTTC.

This chain connects TRBV11-2 to TRBJ2-7; 12 positions match TRBD2. The junction had 16 bases not matched to a gene; V was cut back by 5 bases and J by 2 bases. The germline gives CDR1 SGHAT, CDR2 FQNNGV. The CDR3 extends over 19 amino acids. CDR3 DNA sequence: TGTGCCAGCAGCCATCCCTGGACTAGCGGGACTGAAGAACCCTACGAGCAGTACTTC. It encodes CASSHPWTSGTEEPYEQYF.

The chain has TRBV20-1 and TRBJ2-3, with 7 bases identical to TRBD1. There are 18 residues in the CDR3. With V trimmed by 1 base and J by 1 base, 14 bases remained unmatched. Germline V lookup: CDR1 DFQATT, CDR2 SNEGSKA (reference sequence). Here the CDR3 DNA reads TGCAGTGCTAGAGCTTTCCAGAACCGGGACAGCGGCACAGATACGCAGTATTTT. Encoded protein: CSARAFQNRDSGTDTQYF.

The rearrangement uses TRBV9 and TRBJ1-1; a weak D match, TRBD1 (5 bases). The CDR3 has 13 amino acids. V lost 4 bases and J lost 3, with 10 bases in between. The germline V gene encodes CDR1 SGDLS and CDR2 YYNGEE. In DNA form, the CDR3 reads TGTGCCAGCAGCATCGGGACGTACACTGAAGCTTTCTTT. Its protein is CASSIGTYTEAFF. The complete variable domain, with remaining parts taken from reference TRBV9 and TRBJ1-1, reads DSGVTQTPKHLITATGQRVTLRCSPRSGDLSVYWYQQSLDQGLQFLIQYYNGEERAKGNILERFSAQQFPDLHSELNLSSLELGDSALYFCASSIGTYTEAFFGQGTRLTVV.

The chain carries TRBV7-8 and TRBJ2-5, with D uncertain. Germline lookup yields CDR1 SGHVS and CDR2 FQNEAQ. The CDR3 runs 14 residues. Trimming pared 5 bases from V and 0 bases from J, leaving 10 bases between. The DNA for the CDR3 is TGTGCCAGCAGCCTATTATCGTACCAAGAGACCCAGTACTTC. Translated: CASSLLSYQETQYF.

The chain joins TRBV7-9 to TRBJ2-3; D is ambiguous. From germline, CDR1 is SEHNR and CDR2 FQNEAQ (reference sequence). The CDR3 sequence is 12 residues long. Trimming left V 0 bases short and J 6 bases short, with 4 bases between. For the CDR3, the DNA is TGTGCCAGCAGCTTAGCGCGGGATACGCAGTATTTT. This encodes CASSLARDTQYF.

J is TRBJ2-1 and V is TRBV20-1, with TRBD2 matching over 13 bases. V was pared by 5 bases and J by 4 bases, with 17 bases of the junction left unmatched. The CDR3 is made up of 19 amino acids. The germline V gene has CDR1 DFQATT and CDR2 SNEGSKA (reference sequence). CDR3 protein: CSARRGTSGARNPYNEQFF. The CDR3 nucleotides read TGCAGTGCTCGTAGAGGGACTAGCGGGGCCCGCAATCCTTACAATGAGCAGTTCTTC.

The chain is built from TRBV25-1 and TRBJ2-3; the D is unclear. The CDR3 is 11 amino acids. The V end was cut by 5 bases, the J end by 2 bases, with 2 bases between. Germline V gene sequence: CDR1 MGHDK, CDR2 SYGVNS. CDR3 bases: TGTGCCAGCAGTATCACAGATACGCAGTATTTT. Its protein is CASSITDTQYF. Based on the CDR3 plus reference TRBV25-1 and TRBJ2-3, the full variable domain is EADIYQTPRYLVIGTGKKITLECSQTMGHDKMYWYQQDPGMELHLIHYSYGVNSTEKGDLSSESTVSRIRTEHFPLTLESARPSHTSQYLCASSITDTQYFGPGTRLTVL.

This sequence joins TRBV6-1 and TRBJ2-6, with 10 bases identical to TRBD2. Germline-derived CDR1 and CDR2 are MNHNS and SASEGT. The CDR3 is 19 residues long. V lost 6 bases and J lost 3; bases outside the gene matches: 14. CDR3 coding DNA: TGTGCCAGCAGCCACGCCCCTAGCGGGAGTCCTGGTGGGGCCAACGTCCTGACTTTC. This sequence encodes CASSHAPSGSPGGANVLTF.

The rearrangement uses TRBV5-4 and TRBJ2-5; the D gene is possibly TRBD1 (6 bases). Between the trimmed V and J ends, which lost 4 bases and 5 bases, there was a span of 12 bases. The CDR3 covers 13 residues. Germline CDR1 SGHNT, CDR2 YYREEE (reference sequence). In DNA form, the CDR3 reads TGTGCCAGCAGCGTTCCGGGACATGAGACCCAGTACTTC. It is translated as CASSVPGHETQYF.

This rearrangement joins TRBV4-3 to TRBJ2-7; a weak D match, TRBD2 (5 bases). Trimming removed 1 base at V and 6 bases at J, with 13 bases between. This CDR3 contains 14 residues. Germline values: CDR1 LGHNA, CDR2 YSLEER. The CDR3 DNA reads TGCGCCAGCAGCCAAGGACTAAAGCCCACCGAGCAGTACTTC. Translating it yields CASSQGLKPTEQYF.

The chain uses TRBV4-3 and TRBJ1-5; 8 bases map to TRBD1. Germline-derived CDR1 and CDR2 are LGHNA and YSLEER. The CDR3 has 17 residues. V lost 1 base and J lost 4; bases outside the gene matches: 9. CDR3 in DNA: TGCGCCAGCAGCCAAGGGACGTTCAGGGGGCCTAATCAGCCCCAGCATTTT. Translated: CASSQGTFRGPNQPQHF.

The rearrangement uses TRBV28 and TRBJ1-5; 9 bases agree with TRBD1. CDR1 MDHEN and CDR2 SYDVKM come from the germline V gene. J lost 5 bases, V lost 3 bases, and 8 bases had no gene match. There are 16 residues in the CDR3. The CDR3 loop is CASSFRGTGYYQPQHF. The CDR3, as DNA: TGTGCCAGCAGTTTCAGGGGGACAGGGTATTATCAGCCCCAGCATTTT.

CDR3 coding DNA: TGTGCCATCAGTCAAGGGGACAGGCGCTATGGCTACACCTTC. Translation gives CAISQGDRRYGYTF. The rearrangement joins TRBV10-3 to TRBJ1-2, with 8 nucleotides matching TRBD1. The J segment lost 4 bases and the V segment lost 5 bases, leaving 6 bases of the junction unmatched. Per germline, CDR1 ENHRY and CDR2 SYGVKD. The CDR3 is 14 residues long.

V usage is TRBV4-3 and J usage is TRBJ2-3, with D perhaps TRBD2 (6 bases). The CDR3 spans 17 residues. Germline CDR1 reads LGHNA; CDR2 reads YSLEER. Trimming shortened V by 3 bases and J by 7 bases, and 23 bases separated the two germline ends. The CDR3 nucleotides are TGCGCCAGCAGCCATCGAGAAGCGGGTTCGATAATAAATACGCAGTATTTT. Translating gives CASSHREAGSIINTQYF.

Only a few counts were recorded for this clonotype. This chain connects TRBV27 to TRBJ2-7, with TRBD2 identical over 9 bases. The ends lost 5 bases at V and 0 bases at J; junction bases unmatched: 8. Germline-derived CDR1 and CDR2 are MNHEY and SMNVEV (reference sequence). The CDR3 length is 16 residues. The chain's CDR3 is CASSPTLAGSSYEQYF. The CDR3 DNA is TGTGCCAGCAGTCCCACCCTAGCGGGGAGCTCCTACGAGCAGTACTTC.

The chain has TRBV28 and TRBJ2-1, with D tentatively TRBD1 (6 bases). V lost 2 bases to trimming and J lost 5 bases, with 13 bases between them. Germline V gives CDR1 MDHEN, CDR2 SYDVKM. The CDR3 totals 15 residues. The CDR3 protein is CASSLRGIYDNEQFF. CDR3 sequence (DNA): TGTGCCAGCAGTTTAAGGGGGATATACGACAATGAGCAGTTCTTC.

The rearrangement links TRBV19 to TRBJ2-1; TRBD1 aligns across 8 bases. The CDR3 is 16 residues long. Germline CDR1 and CDR2: LNHDA and SQIVND (reference sequence). After removal of 5 bases from V and 7 bases from J, the junction contained 13 bases not matched to a gene. CDR3 loop: CASSVHFLDRANEQFF. The DNA for the CDR3 is TGTGCCAGTAGTGTACATTTTCTGGACAGGGCGAATGAGCAGTTCTTC.

The rearrangement links TRBV28 to TRBJ2-1; the D gene is possibly TRBD2 (6 bases). There are 13 residues in the CDR3. In germline, CDR1 is MDHEN, CDR2 SYDVKM. V was pared by 4 bases and J by 6 bases, with 10 bases between. The CDR3 DNA follows: TGTGCCAGCAGTTCCGGGACTTCCAATGAGCAGTTCTTC. It codes for CASSSGTSNEQFF. The full variable domain, with the rest looked up from reference TRBV28 and TRBJ2-1, is DVKVTQSSRYLVKRTGEKVFLECVQDMDHENMFWYRQDPGLGLRLIYFSYDVKMKEKGDIPEGYSVSREKKERFSLILESASTNQTSMYLCASSSGTSNEQFFGPGTRLTVL.

The V gene is TRBV7-2, the J gene TRBJ1-5, with D tentatively TRBD1 (5 bases). The CDR3 has 15 amino acids. CDR1 is SGHTA and CDR2 is FQGNSA in the germline V gene. V lost 1 base and J lost 6, with 13 bases in between. CDR3 in DNA: TGTGCCAGCAGCTTAGGCGCAGGGTTGGTTCAGCCCCAGCATTTT. Encoded protein: CASSLGAGLVQPQHF.

The rearrangement uses TRBV7-8 and TRBJ1-4; D unclear. With 3 bases removed from V and 2 bases from J, the gap between germline ends came to 7 bases. This CDR3 has 14 residues. Germline CDR1 and CDR2: SGHVS and FQNEAQ. CDR3 loop: CASSFRVTNEKLFF. CDR3 coding DNA: TGTGCCAGCAGCTTCCGTGTTACTAATGAAAAACTGTTTTTT.

The chain has TRBV24-1 and TRBJ1-2, with D unresolved. CDR3 length: 13 amino acids. V dropped 5 bases and J dropped 2 bases, with 8 bases sitting between them. Germline lookup yields CDR1 KGHDR and CDR2 SFDVKD. CDR3 nucleotides: TGTGCCACCAGTGGGGGAAGAAACTATGGCTACACCTTC. Translated: CATSGGRNYGYTF.

The rearrangement links TRBV12-3 or TRBV12-4 to TRBJ1-3; D gene uncertain. The CDR3 runs to 13 residues. V lost 10 bases, J lost 0 bases, and 10 bases lay in between. The CDR3 bases are TGTGCCATGACAAGCAACTCTGGAAACACCATATATTTT. It encodes CAMTSNSGNTIYF.